This TCR beta chain was sequenced for a study of T-cell reconstitution after alpha-beta-depleted transplantation in children. After removal of 4 bases from V and 4 bases from J, the junction contained 11 bases not matched to a gene. Germline CDR1 reads ENHRY; CDR2 reads SYGVKD. The CDR3 has 16 amino acids. This clonotype has a single count. Researchers prepared the TCRbeta library using unique molecular identifiers, the study reports. One entry per CDR3 protein, called by TCRdb with MiXCR from the PCR reads. The data show some 350,000 distinct CDR3 sequences, about 17% seen once. The sequenced sample was PBMCs, mostly from graft donor cells, obtained 360 days after TCRalphabeta/CD19-depleted stem cell transplant. This rearrangement joins TRBV10-3 to TRBJ2-7; the match to TRBD1 covers 9 bases. The receptor's source is a male patient aged 2 to 10 who had a stem cell transplant for acute lymphoblastic leukemia, so the T cells may come from the graft donor. CDR3 DNA sequence: TGTGCCATCAGTGGGGTCCCGGGACAGGGTTCTTACGAGCAGTACTTC. Protein product: CAISGVPGQGSYEQYF.